Listed here are 4 T cell receptor beta chains from one sample, sequenced in a study of Graves' ophthalmopathy and Graves' hyperthyroidism. Amplification of the TCR beta CDR3 regions used RNA transcripts (as template). RT-PCR in the first round used HTBI primers; a second-round multiplex PCR followed. Via MiXCR, TCRdb re-called the multiplex PCR reads, giving one row per CDR3 protein. The sample shows about 590,000 distinct CDR3 sequences, less than 40% of them seen only once. The specimen was peripheral blood or thyroid tissue (not recorded which). These receptors all stem from an adult man with Graves' hyperthyroidism.

In this sample, this clonotype turned up many times. The chain employs TRBV9 and TRBJ1-2; D not certain. Germline assignment: CDR1 SGDLS and CDR2 YYNGEE. CDR3 length: 15 residues. Trimming left V 3 bases short and J 4 bases short, with 16 bases between. The CDR3 DNA reads TGTGCCAGCAGCGCAACGCCAAGGGAGAGCTATGGCTACACCTTC. As protein: CASSATPRESYGYTF.

This chain joins TRBV7-9 and TRBJ1-5; possible D gene TRBD1, 5 bases. The CDR3 contains 17 residues. In germline, CDR1 is SEHNR, CDR2 FQNEAQ (reference sequence). V dropped 4 bases and J dropped 11 bases, with 27 bases sitting between them. For the CDR3, the DNA is TGTGCCAGCAGCTCTTCTCCGGGACTAGCGGGAGAAGAGACCCAGCATTTT. This encodes CASSSSPGLAGEETQHF.

This clonotype was counted a few times. The rearrangement uses TRBV10-3 and TRBJ2-5; 8 nucleotides line up with TRBD2. The ends lost 5 bases at V and 1 base at J; junction bases unmatched: 9. The germline V gene encodes CDR1 ENHRY and CDR2 SYGVKD. This CDR3 is built from 16 residues. DNA of the CDR3: TGTGCCATCAGTACCCAGTCGGGAGGGGGCCAAGAGACCCAGTACTTC. Its translation: CAISTQSGGGQETQYF.

This chain joins TRBV7-3 and TRBJ1-3; 7 bases agree with TRBD1. The CDR3 extends over 12 amino acids. Germline V gene lookup returns CDR1 SGHTA and CDR2 FQGTGA. V shed 8 bases, J shed 7 bases, and the junction held 5 bases outside the gene matches. CDR3 coding DNA: TGTGCCAGCCCGGGACAGTATAACACCATATATTTT. Encoded protein: CASPGQYNTIYF.